This is a list of T cell receptor beta chains from one sample in a study of graft-versus-host responses after intestinal transplantation. Libraries were prepared by immunoSEQ multiplex PCR; TCRdb keeps only in-frame clonotypes and omits some of them. This sample has some 86,000 clones, with about 90% found just once. The antigens for these receptors are not known. The specimen was unstimulated CD8+ T cells sorted from spleen or lymph node cells, collected before intestinal transplant. These receptors were taken from a human donor who received an intestinal transplant. Each CDR3 is given with its conserved first and last residue. A D gene is named only where the DNA matches it firmly. Only part of the rows carry a size: once, few, many, or a class if the clone is expanded.

V gene	clone size	J gene	D gene	CDR3 protein	CDR3 DNA
TRBV27	NA	TRBJ2-3	NA	CASSLSPLGTDTQYF	TGTGCCAGCAGTTTATCGCCCCTGGGCACAGATACGCAGTATTTT
TRBV4-1	NA	TRBJ2-2	TRBD2	CASCLGGGNTGELFF	TGCGCCAGCTGCCTCGGCGGGGGGAACACCGGGGAGCTGTTTTTT
TRBV9	NA	TRBJ1-3	NA	CASSEGNSGNTIYF	TGTGCCAGCAGCGAGGGAAACTCTGGAAACACCATATATTTT
TRBV7-9	NA	TRBJ1-1	NA	CASRHARGADTEAFF	TGTGCCAGCAGGCATGCAAGAGGGGCGGACACTGAAGCTTTCTTT
TRBV6-5	few	TRBJ1-3	NA	CASSYSLHSKTNTIYF	TGTGCCAGCAGTTACTCTTTGCACAGCAAAACGAACACCATATATTTT
TRBV28	NA	TRBJ1-4	TRBD1	CASSSPLLGQGFEKLFF	TGTGCCAGCAGTTCCCCTTTGTTGGGACAGGGGTTCGAAAAACTGTTTTTT
TRBV6-6	NA	TRBJ2-1	NA	CASSQTGQVGFF	TGTGCCAGCAGTCAAACCGGACAAGTGGGGTTCTTC
TRBV12-5	once	TRBJ2-5	NA	CASGPEVETQYF	TGTGCTAGTGGTCCTGAGGTTGAGACCCAGTACTTC
TRBV27	NA	TRBJ2-7	TRBD2	CASSLLAGAPYEQYF	TGTGCCAGCAGCCTACTAGCGGGGGCCCCCTACGAGCAGTACTTC
TRBV5-1	NA	TRBJ2-7	NA	CASSLSGVPPEQYF	TGCGCCAGCAGCTTGAGTGGGGTTCCGCCGGAGCAGTACTTC
TRBV11-2	NA	TRBJ2-6	TRBD2	CASSPTGGGANVLTF	TGTGCCAGCAGCCCAACGGGGGGTGGGGCCAACGTCCTGACTTTC
TRBV6-1	NA	TRBJ2-7	NA	CASSPSGTWVYEQYF	TGTGCCAGCAGTCCTTCCGGGACTTGGGTCTACGAGCAGTACTTC
TRBV4-1	once	TRBJ2-1	TRBD2	CASSQDPGGYNEQFF	TGCGCCAGCAGCCAAGATCCGGGGGGCTACAATGAGCAGTTCTTC
TRBV12-1	once	TRBJ2-7	NA	CASSLTGGPNYEQYF	TGTGCCAGCAGCTTGACAGGGGGCCCAAACTACGAGCAGTACTTC
TRBV6-1	NA	TRBJ2-1	TRBD2	CASSDSTSGYNEQFF	TGTGCCAGCAGTGACTCGACTAGCGGGTACAATGAGCAGTTCTTC
TRBV18	NA	TRBJ2-1	NA	CASSPPRGQRGVNEQFF	TGTGCCAGCTCACCACCAAGGGGGCAGCGGGGAGTCAATGAGCAGTTCTTC
TRBV2	NA	TRBJ2-1	TRBD2	CASLKLAGILLDEQFF	TGTGCCAGCCTTAAACTAGCGGGGATTCTTTTGGATGAGCAGTTCTTC
TRBV28	NA	TRBJ2-4	TRBD1	CASRRGGTAKNIQYF	TGTGCCAGCAGGCGAGGGGGCACGGCCAAAAACATTCAGTACTTC
TRBV11-2	NA	TRBJ2-5	NA	CASSSLSETQYF	TGTGCCAGCAGCTCCCTCTCGGAGACCCAGTACTTC
TRBV6-1	NA	TRBJ1-4	TRBD1	CASSAAGTGNEKLFF	TGTGCCAGCAGTGCCGCCGGGACAGGTAATGAAAAACTGTTTTTT
TRBV14	once	TRBJ2-7	NA	CASSPFVSGPYEQYF	TGTGCCAGCAGCCCCTTCGTTAGCGGACCCTACGAGCAGTACTTC
TRBV6-6	few	TRBJ2-7	NA	CASSYRSPPDEQYF	TGTGCCAGCAGTTACCGCAGCCCCCCGGACGAGCAGTACTTC
TRBV5-4	few	TRBJ2-7	NA	CASSFGESYEQYF	TGTGCCAGCAGCTTCGGGGAGAGCTACGAGCAGTACTTC
TRBV5-1	few	TRBJ1-2	NA	CASSSGLTNYGYTF	TGCGCCAGCAGCTCCGGCCTAACTAACTATGGCTACACCTTC
TRBV11-1	NA	TRBJ2-5	TRBD1	CASRADRASAETQYF	TGTGCCAGCAGAGCAGACAGGGCGTCTGCAGAGACCCAGTACTTC
TRBV10-2	NA	TRBJ2-3	TRBD1	CASSARGTDTQYF	TGCGCCAGCAGTGCCAGGGGGACAGATACGCAGTATTTT
TRBV7-9	NA	TRBJ2-7	NA	CASSSARGEQYF	TGTGCCAGCAGCTCGGCCCGAGGGGAGCAGTACTTC
TRBV13	NA	TRBJ2-1	TRBD2	CASSLNGRLYNEQFF	TGTGCCAGCAGCTTGAACGGGAGGCTGTACAATGAGCAGTTCTTC
TRBV6-5	NA	TRBJ1-3	NA	CASSGGNTIYF	TGTGCCAGCAGTGGTGGAAACACCATATATTTT
TRBV6-5	NA	TRBJ2-7	NA	CASSYLGELYYEQYF	TGTGCCAGCAGTTACTTGGGGGAACTGTACTACGAGCAGTACTTC
TRBV4-1	few	TRBJ2-1	TRBD1	CASQTHMTGVNEQFF	TGCGCTAGCCAAACGCACATGACAGGGGTCAATGAGCAGTTCTTC
TRBV28	NA	TRBJ2-5	TRBD2	CASSFWSSGRQETQYF	TGTGCCAGCAGTTTTTGGTCTAGCGGGAGGCAAGAGACCCAGTACTTC
TRBV25-1	NA	TRBJ1-2	NA	CASSETTNYGYTF	TGTGCCAGCAGTGAGACGACTAACTATGGCTACACCTTC
TRBV29-1	NA	TRBJ2-7	NA	CSVVGDEQYF	TGCAGCGTTGTTGGGGACGAGCAGTACTTC
TRBV5-6	NA	TRBJ2-7	NA	CASSWAAPYEQYF	TGTGCCAGCAGTTGGGCGGCGCCCTACGAGCAGTACTTC
TRBV9	NA	TRBJ2-2	TRBD2	CASRVGGGAPGELFF	TGTGCCAGCCGCGTGGGCGGGGGGGCCCCCGGGGAGCTGTTTTTT
TRBV15	NA	TRBJ2-2	NA	CATSRDRGVTGELFF	TGTGCCACCAGCAGAGATAGGGGGGTCACCGGGGAGCTGTTTTTT
TRBV5-1	NA	TRBJ2-3	NA	CASSLQGGPLDTQYF	TGCGCCAGCAGCTTACAGGGGGGGCCTTTAGATACGCAGTATTTT
TRBV7-3	NA	TRBJ2-1	TRBD2	CASSPGTSGMDEQFF	TGTGCCAGCAGCCCAGGGACTAGCGGGATGGATGAGCAGTTCTTC
TRBV30	NA	TRBJ1-6	TRBD1	CAWGTGDSPLHF	TGTGCCTGGGGGACAGGGGATTCACCCCTCCACTTT
TRBV16	NA	TRBJ2-3	TRBD2	CASSRPISGGKTDTQYF	TGTGCCAGCAGCCGACCCATAAGCGGGGGAAAAACAGATACGCAGTATTTT
TRBV29-1	NA	TRBJ2-1	TRBD2	CSVESPGTTHNEQFF	TGCAGCGTTGAAAGCCCCGGGACTACTCACAATGAGCAGTTCTTC
TRBV19	NA	TRBJ2-2	TRBD1	CGRTGDTGELFF	TGTGGGAGGACAGGAGACACCGGGGAGCTGTTTTTT
TRBV4-2	NA	TRBJ1-6	NA	CASSQGIHAYNNSPLHF	TGTGCCAGCAGCCAAGGGATCCATGCCTACAATAATTCACCCCTCCACTTT
TRBV13	once	TRBJ2-7	NA	CASSLASYEQYF	TGTGCCAGCAGTCTTGCTTCCTACGAGCAGTACTTC
TRBV7-9	NA	TRBJ2-7	TRBD2	CASSSTFDGTSYFYEQYF	TGTGCCAGCAGCTCCACCTTCGACGGGACTAGTTATTTCTACGAGCAGTACTTC
TRBV27	NA	TRBJ1-2	NA	CASSFSRDHGYTF	TGTGCCAGCAGTTTTAGCAGGGACCATGGCTACACCTTC
TRBV14	NA	TRBJ2-3	NA	CASTSGFTDTQYF	TGTGCCAGCACGTCGGGATTCACAGATACGCAGTATTTT
TRBV6-5	NA	TRBJ2-1	NA	CASSYSNEQFF	TGTGCCAGCAGTTACTCGAATGAGCAGTTCTTC